The source of this T cell receptor (beta chain) is a study of human T cells and chemical hapten exposure. TCRdb called the RACE reads again in MiXCR, with one record for every CDR3 protein. The sample records 45,000 to 60,000 distinct CDR3 sequences, over 8% being singletons. The sample's time point: pre-sensitization, week 0. Specified treatment: therapeutic diphenylcyclopropenone sensitization with weekly scalp DPC. The drawing of blood occurred before each patch test was applied. This clonotype was counted at least ten times. Germline CDR1 is LGHNA and CDR2 is YNFKEQ. The CDR3 is made up of 17 amino acids. The germline V and J ends were trimmed by 0 bases and 0 bases, with 9 bases remaining between them.

Specimen: whole blood, collected in connection with sensitization to the hapten diphenylcyclopropenone (DPC). The genes are TRBV4-2 and TRBJ2-6, with D uncertain. The TCR originated in a woman between 35 and 50 years old with alopecia areata. Some clones in this sample may be carry-over from other donors' samples. The CDR3 bases are TGTGCCAGCAGCCAAGAGTTCGTAGCCTCTGGGGCCAACGTCCTGACTTTC. It translates to CASSQEFVASGANVLTF.